The entry below gives a single T cell receptor (beta chain) sequence along with its context. Its antigen is unknown. CDR3 length equals 13 residues. J lost 8 bases, V lost 2 bases, and 4 bases had no gene match. Germline CDR1 and CDR2: MNHEY and SMNVEV (reference sequence). Sequencing used immunoSEQ multiplex PCR; TCRdb keeps in-frame clones, though not all of them. The repertoire consists of 85,000 to 100,000 clones, with about nine tenths occurring once and the leading ten covering 4%. The sample comes from a study of identifying expanded T cells in peripheral blood. Whole-study findings and limits: Technical replicates showed approximately 1.2 changed clones; two weeks 15 to 20; four weeks 19. Variance in clone template counts between roughly 2-week samples significantly increased with total template count across all healthy donors.

Healthy donors had no documented immune events, such as infections, while sampled. The clonotype originates from a person aged 18 to 75 in good health. The chain uses TRBV27 and TRBJ1-2, with TRBD1 matching 8 bases. Sample: blood. CDR3 region: CASSLTGGYGYTF. DNA of the CDR3: TGTGCCAGCAGTTTAACAGGGGGATACGGCTACACCTTC.